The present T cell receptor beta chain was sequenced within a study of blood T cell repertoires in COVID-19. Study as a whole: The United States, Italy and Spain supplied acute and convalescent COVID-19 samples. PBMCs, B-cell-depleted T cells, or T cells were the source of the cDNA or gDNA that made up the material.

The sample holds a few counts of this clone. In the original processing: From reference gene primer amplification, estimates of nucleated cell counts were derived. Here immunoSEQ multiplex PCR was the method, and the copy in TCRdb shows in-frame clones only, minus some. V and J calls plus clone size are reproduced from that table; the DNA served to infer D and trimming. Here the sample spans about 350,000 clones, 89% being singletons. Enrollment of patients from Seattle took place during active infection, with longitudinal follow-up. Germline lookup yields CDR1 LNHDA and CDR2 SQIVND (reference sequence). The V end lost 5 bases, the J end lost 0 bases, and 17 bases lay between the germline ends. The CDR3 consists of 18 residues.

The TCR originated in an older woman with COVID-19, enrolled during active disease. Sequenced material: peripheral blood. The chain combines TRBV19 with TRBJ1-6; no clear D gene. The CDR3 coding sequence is TGTGCCAGTAGTCGGATATCCCCTTACAGCTCCTATAATTCACCCCTCCACTTT. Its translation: CASSRISPYSSYNSPLHF.